Each of the 14 T cell receptor beta chains below was sequenced from the same sample in a study of cytotoxic CD8 clonotypes in ibrutinib-treated CLL. Here immunoSEQ multiplex PCR was the method, and the copy in TCRdb shows in-frame clones only, minus some. The sample lists more than 200,000 clones, approximately 75% occurring once. The specimen was PBMCs, collected after 12 months of ibrutinib treatment. Receptor source: a human donor with chronic lymphocytic leukemia.

This chain uses TRBV4-1 with TRBJ2-2; either TRBD1 or TRBD2 may fit D (6 bases each). Trimming left V 0 bases short and J 7 bases short, with 18 bases between. Germline values: CDR1 MGHRA, CDR2 YSYEKL. This CDR3 is 17 amino acids long. For the CDR3, the DNA is TGCGCCAGCAGCCAAGAAGGGGGGCCCCACCGGGGCGGGGAGCTGTTTTTT. Protein product: CASSQEGGPHRGGELFF.

V usage is TRBV18 and J usage is TRBJ2-1; D call uncertain. The CDR3 is made up of 14 amino acids. Germline V CDR1 and CDR2: KGHSH, LQKENI. The V end lost 5 bases, the J end lost 7 bases, and 15 bases lay between the germline ends. The CDR3 spells CASSAQPDSNEQFF. The CDR3 DNA sequence: TGTGCCAGCTCAGCCCAGCCCGACTCGAATGAGCAGTTCTTC.

The chain combines TRBV27 with TRBJ1-2; D gene unclear. V was trimmed by 5 bases and J by 4 bases, leaving 35 bases between them. Germline CDR1 MNHEY, CDR2 SMNVEV (reference sequence). This CDR3 comprises 21 residues. The CDR3 loop is CASSRWVPVGQVITSSYGYTF. The DNA for the CDR3 is TGTGCCAGCAGTAGGTGGGTTCCGGTAGGCCAGGTAATTACATCGTCCTATGGCTACACCTTC.

This clone appeared a few times. The CDR3 DNA follows: TGTGCCAGCAGCTTAGGGGAGTACCATGGCTACACCTTC. Its translation is CASSLGEYHGYTF. The chain joins TRBV7-9 to TRBJ1-2; D is ambiguous. The CDR3 covers 13 residues. Germline CDR1 is SEHNR and CDR2 is FQNEAQ (reference sequence). Deletions cut 1 base from V and 6 bases from J, with 9 bases between.

The J gene is TRBJ2-6, the V gene TRBV28; no clear D gene. The CDR3 loop spans 16 amino acids. The V and J ends lost 1 base and 0 bases respectively, with 7 bases between them. CDR1 is MDHEN, CDR2 SYDVKM, per germline. The chain's CDR3 is CASSLLIPSGANVLTF. The CDR3, as DNA: TGTGCCAGCAGTTTATTGATTCCCTCTGGGGCCAACGTCCTGACTTTC.

The chain employs TRBV6-1 and TRBJ1-1; tentatively, D is TRBD1 (6 bases). Germline assignment: CDR1 MNHNS and CDR2 SASEGT. Deletions cut 2 bases from V and 5 bases from J, with 15 bases between. The CDR3 length is 15 residues. The CDR3 nucleotides are TGTGCCAGCAGTGAAAGGGGGGCACGGCGGACTGAAGCTTTCTTT. It is translated as CASSERGARRTEAFF.

This clone was seen a single time. The chain joins TRBV15 to TRBJ1-3, with D possibly being TRBD1 (6 bases). V was cut by 1 base and J by 5 bases, with 12 bases left in between. Germline V lookup: CDR1 LNHNV, CDR2 YYDKDF (reference sequence). The CDR3 covers 15 residues. CDR3 region: CATSRATTGRNTIYF. CDR3 DNA sequence: TGTGCCACCAGCAGAGCGACAACAGGGAGAAACACCATATATTTT.

The V call is TRBV2, the J call TRBJ2-7; 8 nucleotides align to TRBD2. This CDR3 spans 14 amino acids. Looked up from germline, CDR1 is SNHLY and CDR2 is FYNNEI. The V and J ends lost 6 bases and 2 bases, in that order; junction bases with no gene match: 6. The DNA for the CDR3 is TGTGCCAGCAGGGGGGCGGGAGGTGCCTACGAGCAGTACTTC. As protein: CASRGAGGAYEQYF.

V usage is TRBV18 and J usage is TRBJ1-2; no reliable D call. The germline CDR1 and CDR2 sequences are KGHSH and LQKENI. V lost 1 base, J lost 2 bases, and 11 bases lay in between. This CDR3 has 15 amino acids. CDR3 in amino acids: CASSPRAEENYGYTF. DNA for the CDR3: TGTGCCAGCTCACCACGGGCCGAAGAGAACTATGGCTACACCTTC.

The chain is built from TRBV28 and TRBJ2-4; D is unclear. This CDR3 has 12 residues. The V gene's germline CDR1 is MDHEN and CDR2 SYDVKM. V was cut by 3 bases and J by 11 bases, with 11 bases left in between. CDR3 loop: CASSFTPVVQYF. The CDR3 DNA follows: TGTGCCAGCAGTTTTACCCCGGTGGTTCAGTACTTC.

The sample holds a few counts of this clone. The chain uses TRBV5-1 and TRBJ2-3; D uncertain. Germline loops: CDR1 SGHRS, CDR2 YFSETQ. With 4 bases removed from V and 5 bases from J, the gap between germline ends came to 14 bases. The CDR3 runs to 14 residues. This CDR3 is CASSTTNLEDTQYF. DNA of the CDR3: TGCGCCAGCAGCACAACTAATTTGGAAGATACGCAGTATTTT. The full variable domain, rest sourced from reference TRBV5-1 and TRBJ2-3, is KAGVTQTPRYLIKTRGQQVTLSCSPISGHRSVSWYQQTPGQGLQFLFEYFSETQRNKGNFPGRFSGRQFSNSRSEMNVSTLELGDSALYLCASSTTNLEDTQYFGPGTRLTVL.

Written as DNA, the CDR3 is TGCAGTGCCCTTTCTGAAGCCCAGCATTTT. As protein: CSALSEAQHF. The chain couples TRBV20-1 to TRBJ1-5; D gene unclear. This CDR3 has 10 amino acids. Germline CDR1 and CDR2: DFQATT and SNEGSKA (reference sequence). Trimming cost V 6 bases and J 11 bases, with 11 bases left between them.

The chain links TRBV5-1 to TRBJ2-7; 7 bases fit TRBD1. Germline CDR1 is SGHRS and CDR2 is YFSETQ. CDR3 length: 13 amino acids. The junction had 3 bases not matched to a gene; V was cut back by 3 bases and J by 3 bases. The CDR3 loop is CASSSDRRYEQYF. CDR3 coding DNA: TGCGCCAGCAGCTCGGACAGGCGCTACGAGCAGTACTTC.

The rearrangement uses TRBV6-1 and TRBJ1-3; D remains ambiguous. The V and J ends lost 2 bases and 4 bases respectively, with 6 bases between them. Per the germline V gene, CDR1 is MNHNS and CDR2 is SASEGT. The CDR3 contains 13 residues. CDR3 bases: TGTGCCAGCAGTGAATTTATGGGAAACACCATATATTTT. Its translation: CASSEFMGNTIYF.